Reported below is one T cell receptor beta chain. This specimen comes from a study of blood T cell repertoires in COVID-19. As originally analysed: Reference gene primers were amplified, and this amplification served to estimate nucleated cell counts. Here immunoSEQ multiplex PCR was the method, and the copy in TCRdb shows in-frame clones only, minus some. The V and J calls and clone size were taken over from that table, and D and trimming were inferred from the DNA. Of about 410,000 clones in the sample, around 89% are singletons; the top ten hold about 1.6%. The CDR3 covers 15 residues. Per the germline V gene, CDR1 is SGHRS and CDR2 is YFSETQ. Trimming left V 0 bases short and J 4 bases short, with 11 bases between.

The specimen was peripheral blood. This chain joins TRBV5-1 and TRBJ1-5; a weak D match, TRBD1 (5 bases). The receptor's source is a middle-aged woman with COVID-19, enrolled during active disease. CDR3 region: CASSLEAGRNQPQHF. The CDR3, as DNA: TGCGCCAGCAGCTTGGAGGCAGGGCGTAATCAGCCCCAGCATTTT.